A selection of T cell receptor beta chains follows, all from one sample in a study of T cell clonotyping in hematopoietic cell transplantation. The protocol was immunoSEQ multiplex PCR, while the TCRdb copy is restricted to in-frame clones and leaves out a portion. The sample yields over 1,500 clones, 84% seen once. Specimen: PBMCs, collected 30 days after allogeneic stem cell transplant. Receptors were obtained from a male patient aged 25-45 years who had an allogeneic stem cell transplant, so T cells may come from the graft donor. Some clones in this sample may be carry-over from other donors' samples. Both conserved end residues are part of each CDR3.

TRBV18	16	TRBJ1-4	CASSAGTVATNEKLFF
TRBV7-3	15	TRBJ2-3	CASSPGGPERDTQYF
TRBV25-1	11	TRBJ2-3	CASSFGDTQYF
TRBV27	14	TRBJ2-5	CASSDAGGVETQYF
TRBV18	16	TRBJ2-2	CASSPYSGTGPGELFF
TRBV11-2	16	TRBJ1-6	CASSSALEGAGSPLHF
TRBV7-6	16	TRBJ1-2	CASSLAVTGEDYGYTF
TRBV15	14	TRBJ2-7	CATSGRTGLYEQYF
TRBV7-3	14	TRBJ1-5	CASAESQGNQPQHF
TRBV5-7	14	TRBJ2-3	CARRDRRSTDTQYF
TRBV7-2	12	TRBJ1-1	CASSLFSGEAFF
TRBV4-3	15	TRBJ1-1	CASSQDRVRNTEAFF
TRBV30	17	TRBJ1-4	CAWSVDNRQALNEKLFF
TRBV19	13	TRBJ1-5	CASSIGGLQPQHF
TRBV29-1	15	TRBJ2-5	CSVERDRGPKETQYF